The T cell receptor (beta chain) under discussion was sequenced for a study of cytomegalovirus exposure and HLA in healthy donors. PCR involved 60 Vbeta and 13 Jbeta primers. Sequencing was performed with immunoSEQ multiplex PCR; in TCRdb, only in-frame clones are kept and a portion is missing. This sample carries roughly 40,000 clones, with 1% to 1.5% going to the ten biggest clones. As concerns this clone: Antigen specificity is unknown.

Study observations and caveats: Earlier analysis looked at TCR beta V segments, and most were productive about 90% or about 30% of the time. Upon later analysis, HLA-associated TCR beta chains proved more clonally expanded than other, equally common chains.

The CDR3 totals 15 residues. In germline, CDR1 is MGHRA, CDR2 YSYEKL. Trimming removed 2 bases from V and 2 bases from J; junction bases left unmatched: 5. Sequenced: PBMCs. The source of this sequence is a man under 40 in good health and CMV-seronegative. This chain uses TRBV4-1 with TRBJ2-7; 8 nucleotides agree with TRBD2. The CDR3 sequence: CASSQPTAGAYEQYF. CDR3 bases: TGCGCCAGCAGCCAACCAACAGCGGGAGCCTACGAGCAGTACTTC.